This T cell receptor (beta chain) was captured in a study of Graves' ophthalmopathy and Graves' hyperthyroidism. Looking at the study overall: Peripheral blood was gathered at first diagnosis, ahead of any treatment whatsoever.

General study results and limits: A 13-signature model separated ophthalmopathy from stable hyperthyroidism, reaching about 90% sensitivity and around 79% specificity cross-validated. It was with 70.59% sensitivity and 72.22% specificity that the model predicted ophthalmopathy progression.

Diagnosis relied on clinical symptoms, serum thyroxine, TRAb, thyroid ultrasound and orbital computed tomography. Germline V gene lookup returns CDR1 MGHDK and CDR2 SYGVNS. The CDR3 has 13 amino acids. V lost 5 bases to trimming and J lost 3 bases, with 7 bases between them. As the template, RNA transcripts were used to amplify TCR beta CDR3 regions. HTBI-primed RT-PCR formed the first round, and a multiplex PCR formed the second. TCRdb analysed the multiplex PCR reads with MiXCR anew, one entry per CDR3 protein. Of almost 750,000 distinct CDR3 sequences listed, approximately 40% are singletons. Note on this clonotype: Antigen unknown.

J is TRBJ2-2 and V is TRBV25-1; D uncertain. The source of this sequence is an adult man with Graves' ophthalmopathy. The sequenced sample was peripheral blood. CDR3 residues: CASSLRHTGELFF. The CDR3 nucleotides are TGTGCCAGCAGTTTGAGACACACCGGGGAGCTGTTTTTT. Full variable domain (outside the CDR3, taken from reference TRBV25-1 and TRBJ2-2): EADIYQTPRYLVIGTGKKITLECSQTMGHDKMYWYQQDPGMELHLIHYSYGVNSTEKGDLSSESTVSRIRTEHFPLTLESARPSHTSQYLCASSLRHTGELFFGEGSRLTVL.